This T cell receptor (beta chain) was observed in a study of blood T cell repertoires in COVID-19. Cohort 3 recovered donors had two negative PCRs, clearance, or symptom resolution. The CDR3 is made up of 13 amino acids. After removal of 6 bases from V and 5 bases from J, the junction contained 6 bases not matched to a gene. This clone was found once. Original analysis: Reference gene primer amplification in the assay estimated nucleated cell counts. Clones were read by immunoSEQ multiplex PCR, and TCRdb kept only the in-frame ones, dropping some. V, J and clone size reflect that table, while D and trimming were determined from the DNA. The sample consists of 320,000 or so clones, over 75% of them appearing once.

The rearrangement links TRBV12-3 or TRBV12-4 to TRBJ1-2; the match to TRBD1 covers 7 bases. The source of this sequence is a man aged 30 to 45 who had recovered from COVID-19. Sequences were obtained from PBMCs or T cells enriched from blood (not recorded which). The CDR3 reads CASSPDRVYGYTF. CDR3 DNA sequence: TGTGCCAGCAGCCCTGACAGGGTTTATGGCTACACCTTC.